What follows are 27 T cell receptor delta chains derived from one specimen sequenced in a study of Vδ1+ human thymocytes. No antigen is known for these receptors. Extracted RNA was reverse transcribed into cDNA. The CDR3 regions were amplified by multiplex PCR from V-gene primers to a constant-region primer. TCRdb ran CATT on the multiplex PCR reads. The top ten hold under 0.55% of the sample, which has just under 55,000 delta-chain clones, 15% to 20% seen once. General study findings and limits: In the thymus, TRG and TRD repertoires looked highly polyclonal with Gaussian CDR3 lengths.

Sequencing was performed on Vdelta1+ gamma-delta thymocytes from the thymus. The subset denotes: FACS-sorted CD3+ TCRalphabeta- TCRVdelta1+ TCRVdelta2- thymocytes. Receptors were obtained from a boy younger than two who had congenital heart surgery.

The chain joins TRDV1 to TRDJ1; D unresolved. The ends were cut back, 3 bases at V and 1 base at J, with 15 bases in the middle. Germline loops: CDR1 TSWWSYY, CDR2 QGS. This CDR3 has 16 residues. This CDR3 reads CALGERFPLTTDKLIF. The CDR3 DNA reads TGTGCTCTTGGGGAGCGGTTTCCGTTAACCACCGATAAACTCATCTTT.

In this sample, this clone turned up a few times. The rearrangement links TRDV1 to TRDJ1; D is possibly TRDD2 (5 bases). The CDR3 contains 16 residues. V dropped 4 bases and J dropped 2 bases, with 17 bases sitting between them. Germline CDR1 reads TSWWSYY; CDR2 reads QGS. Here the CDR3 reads CALGALEFLATDKLIF. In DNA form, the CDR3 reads TGTGCTCTTGGGGCCTTGGAGTTCCTGGCGACCGATAAACTCATCTTT.

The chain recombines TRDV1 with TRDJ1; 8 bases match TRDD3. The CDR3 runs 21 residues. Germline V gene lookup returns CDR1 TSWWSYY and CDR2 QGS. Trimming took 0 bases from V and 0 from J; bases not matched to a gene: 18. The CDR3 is CALGELATGWGMCSYTDKLIF. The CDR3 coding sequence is TGTGCTCTTGGGGAACTGGCTACGGGGTGGGGGATGTGCTCATACACCGATAAACTCATCTTT.

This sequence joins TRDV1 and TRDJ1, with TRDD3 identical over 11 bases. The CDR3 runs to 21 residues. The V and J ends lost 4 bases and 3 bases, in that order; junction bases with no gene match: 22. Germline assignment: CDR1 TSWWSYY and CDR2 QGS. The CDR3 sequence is CALGGESSNWGIMDGADKLIF. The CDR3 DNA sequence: TGTGCTCTTGGGGGAGAATCTTCTAACTGGGGGATAATGGATGGCGCCGATAAACTCATCTTT.

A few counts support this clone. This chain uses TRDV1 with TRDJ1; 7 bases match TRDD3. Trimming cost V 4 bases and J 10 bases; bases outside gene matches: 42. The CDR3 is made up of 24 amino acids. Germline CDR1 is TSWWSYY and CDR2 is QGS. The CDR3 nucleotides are TGTGCTCTTGGGGCCCTATTTAAGCTTGCTACGAGGGACGGAAACGGGTGGGGGAAAGTTACACTCATCTTT. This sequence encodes CALGALFKLATRDGNGWGKVTLIF.

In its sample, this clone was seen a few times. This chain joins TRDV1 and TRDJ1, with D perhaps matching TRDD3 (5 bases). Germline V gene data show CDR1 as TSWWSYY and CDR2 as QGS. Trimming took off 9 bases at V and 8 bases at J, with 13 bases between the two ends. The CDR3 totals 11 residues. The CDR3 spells CALGTVSKLIF. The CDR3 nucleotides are TGTGCTCTGGGGACGGTCTCCAAACTCATCTTT.

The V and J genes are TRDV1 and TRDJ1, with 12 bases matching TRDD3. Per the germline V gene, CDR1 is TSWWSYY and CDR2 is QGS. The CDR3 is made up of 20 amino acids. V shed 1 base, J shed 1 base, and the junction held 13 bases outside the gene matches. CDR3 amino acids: CALGEPSPYWGIHGTDKLIF. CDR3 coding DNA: TGTGCTCTTGGGGAACCCTCCCCGTACTGGGGGATACACGGCACCGATAAACTCATCTTT.

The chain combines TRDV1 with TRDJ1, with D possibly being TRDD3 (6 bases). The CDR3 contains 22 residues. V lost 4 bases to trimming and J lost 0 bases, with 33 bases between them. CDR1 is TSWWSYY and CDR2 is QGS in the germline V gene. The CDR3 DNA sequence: TGTGCTCTTGGGGCTCCCCCAGGCTTTCCCCTGGGGATTCAGAGTCACACCGATAAACTCATCTTT. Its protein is CALGAPPGFPLGIQSHTDKLIF.

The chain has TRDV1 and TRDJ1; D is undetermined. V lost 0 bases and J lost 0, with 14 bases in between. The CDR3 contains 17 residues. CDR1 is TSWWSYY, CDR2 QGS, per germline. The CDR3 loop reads CALGELGPPAYTDKLIF. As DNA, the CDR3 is TGTGCTCTTGGGGAACTTGGGCCTCCCGCGTACACCGATAAACTCATCTTT.

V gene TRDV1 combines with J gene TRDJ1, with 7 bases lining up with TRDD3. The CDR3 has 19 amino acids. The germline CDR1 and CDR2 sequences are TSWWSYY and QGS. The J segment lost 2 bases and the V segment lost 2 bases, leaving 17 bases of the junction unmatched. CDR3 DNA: TGTGCTCTTGGGGAAGTTGCCCGAGCTCTGGGGGGGAGAACCGATAAACTCATCTTT. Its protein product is CALGEVARALGGRTDKLIF.

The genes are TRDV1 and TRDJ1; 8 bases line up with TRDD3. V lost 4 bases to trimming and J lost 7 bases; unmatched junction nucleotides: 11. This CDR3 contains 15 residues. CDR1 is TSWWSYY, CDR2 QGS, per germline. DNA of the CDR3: TGTGCTCTTGGGGCGGCGGTGGGGATACCTGGTAAACTCATCTTT. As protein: CALGAAVGIPGKLIF.

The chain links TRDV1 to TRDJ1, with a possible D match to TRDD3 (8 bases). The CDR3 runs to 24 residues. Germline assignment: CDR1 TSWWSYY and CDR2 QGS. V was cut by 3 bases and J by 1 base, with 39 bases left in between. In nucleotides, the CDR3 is TGTGCTCTTGGGGAGCTAATAGGGGATTCCTACGGTTGTGGTACTGGGGGTCTCACCGATAAACTCATCTTT. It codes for CALGELIGDSYGCGTGGLTDKLIF.

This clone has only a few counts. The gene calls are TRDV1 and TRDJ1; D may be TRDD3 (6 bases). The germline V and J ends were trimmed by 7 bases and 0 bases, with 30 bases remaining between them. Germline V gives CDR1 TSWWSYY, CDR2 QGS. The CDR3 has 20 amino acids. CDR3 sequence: CALEALFSWGRSQYTDKLIF. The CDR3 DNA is TGTGCTCTTGAGGCCTTGTTTAGTTGGGGGCGATCTCAGTACACCGATAAACTCATCTTT.

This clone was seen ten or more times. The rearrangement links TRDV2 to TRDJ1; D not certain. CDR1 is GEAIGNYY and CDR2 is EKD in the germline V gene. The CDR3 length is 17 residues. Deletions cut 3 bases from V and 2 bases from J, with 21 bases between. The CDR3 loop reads CACDFPILYCYTDKLIF. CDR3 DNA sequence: TGTGCCTGTGACTTTCCCATACTCTACTGTTATACCGATAAACTCATCTTT.

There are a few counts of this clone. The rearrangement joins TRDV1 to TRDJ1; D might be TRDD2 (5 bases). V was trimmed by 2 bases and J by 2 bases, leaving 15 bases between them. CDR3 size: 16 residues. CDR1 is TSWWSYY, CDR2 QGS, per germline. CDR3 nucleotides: TGTGCTCTTGGGGAATCTTCCATAACCGGAACCGATAAACTCATCTTT. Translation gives CALGESSITGTDKLIF.

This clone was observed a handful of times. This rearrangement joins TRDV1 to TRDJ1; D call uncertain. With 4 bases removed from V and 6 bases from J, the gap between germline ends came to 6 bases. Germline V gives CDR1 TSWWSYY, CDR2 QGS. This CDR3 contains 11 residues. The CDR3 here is CALGARYKLIF. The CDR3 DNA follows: TGTGCTCTTGGGGCGAGGTATAAACTCATCTTT.

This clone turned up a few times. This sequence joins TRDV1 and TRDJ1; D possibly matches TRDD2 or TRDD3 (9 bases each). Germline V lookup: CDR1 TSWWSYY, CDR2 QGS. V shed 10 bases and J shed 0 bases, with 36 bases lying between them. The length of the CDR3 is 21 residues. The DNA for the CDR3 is TGTGCTCGGGCTCTCCGGGGCCTTCCTACTATGCTGGGGGATTACACCGATAAACTCATCTTT. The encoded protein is CARALRGLPTMLGDYTDKLIF.

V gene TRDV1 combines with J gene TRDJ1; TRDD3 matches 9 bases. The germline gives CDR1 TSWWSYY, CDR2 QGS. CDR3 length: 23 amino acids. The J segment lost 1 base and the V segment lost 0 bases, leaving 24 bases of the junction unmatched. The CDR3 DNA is TGTGCTCTTGGGGAACTTGTTCCACGTCGCGTCAATTGGGGATACGACGGCACCGATAAACTCATCTTT. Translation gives CALGELVPRRVNWGYDGTDKLIF.

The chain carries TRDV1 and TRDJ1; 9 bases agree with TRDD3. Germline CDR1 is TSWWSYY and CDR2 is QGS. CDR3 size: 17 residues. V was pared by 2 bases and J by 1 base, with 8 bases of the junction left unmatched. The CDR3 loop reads CALGEGPWGIPTDKLIF. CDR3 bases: TGTGCTCTTGGGGAAGGACCCTGGGGGATTCCCACCGATAAACTCATCTTT.

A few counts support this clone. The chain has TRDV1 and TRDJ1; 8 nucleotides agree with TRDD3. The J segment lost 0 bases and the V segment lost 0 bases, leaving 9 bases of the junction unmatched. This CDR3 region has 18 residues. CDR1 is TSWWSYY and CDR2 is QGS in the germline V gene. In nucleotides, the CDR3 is TGTGCTCTTGGGGAACTGTGCCTGACTGGGGGGAACACCGATAAACTCATCTTT. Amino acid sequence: CALGELCLTGGNTDKLIF.

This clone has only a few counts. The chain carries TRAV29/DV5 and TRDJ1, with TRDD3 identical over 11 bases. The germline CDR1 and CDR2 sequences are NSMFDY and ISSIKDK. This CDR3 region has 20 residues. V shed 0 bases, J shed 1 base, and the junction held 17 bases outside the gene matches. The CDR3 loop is CAASVGPTPWGIHGTDKLIF. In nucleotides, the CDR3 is TGTGCAGCAAGCGTAGGTCCTACGCCCTGGGGGATACACGGCACCGATAAACTCATCTTT.

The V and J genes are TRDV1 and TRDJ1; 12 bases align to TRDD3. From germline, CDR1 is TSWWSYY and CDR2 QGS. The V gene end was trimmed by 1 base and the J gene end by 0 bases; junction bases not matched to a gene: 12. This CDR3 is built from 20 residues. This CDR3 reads CALGEPPGGYAGGYTDKLIF. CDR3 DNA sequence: TGTGCTCTTGGGGAACCCCCTGGGGGATACGCTGGGGGGTACACCGATAAACTCATCTTT.

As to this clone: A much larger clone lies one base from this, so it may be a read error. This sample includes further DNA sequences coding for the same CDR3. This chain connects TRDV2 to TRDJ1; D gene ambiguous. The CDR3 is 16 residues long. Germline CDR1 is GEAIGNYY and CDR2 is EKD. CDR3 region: CACDTGNRLYTDKLIF. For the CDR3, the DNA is TGTGCCTGTGACACCGGTAACCGGCTGTACACTGATAAACTCATCTTT.

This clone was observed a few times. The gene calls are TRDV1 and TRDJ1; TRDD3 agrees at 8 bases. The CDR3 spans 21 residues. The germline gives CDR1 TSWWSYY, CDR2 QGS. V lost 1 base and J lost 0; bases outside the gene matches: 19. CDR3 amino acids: CALGEPPHPTGDTPYTDKLIF. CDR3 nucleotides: TGTGCTCTTGGGGAACCCCCCCATCCTACTGGGGATACTCCGTACACCGATAAACTCATCTTT.

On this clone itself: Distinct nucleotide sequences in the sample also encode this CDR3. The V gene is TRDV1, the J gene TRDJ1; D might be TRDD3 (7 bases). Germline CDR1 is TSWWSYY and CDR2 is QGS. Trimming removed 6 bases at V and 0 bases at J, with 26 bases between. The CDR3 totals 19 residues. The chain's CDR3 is CALGKGLPWGTEYTDKLIF. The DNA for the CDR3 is TGTGCTCTTGGCAAGGGTCTTCCTTGGGGGACAGAGTACACCGATAAACTCATCTTT.

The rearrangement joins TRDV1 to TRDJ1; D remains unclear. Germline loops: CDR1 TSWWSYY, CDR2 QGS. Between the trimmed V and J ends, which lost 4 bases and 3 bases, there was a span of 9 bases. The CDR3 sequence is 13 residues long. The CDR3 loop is CALGVPLADKLIF. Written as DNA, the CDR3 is TGTGCTCTTGGGGTCCCCTTAGCCGATAAACTCATCTTT.

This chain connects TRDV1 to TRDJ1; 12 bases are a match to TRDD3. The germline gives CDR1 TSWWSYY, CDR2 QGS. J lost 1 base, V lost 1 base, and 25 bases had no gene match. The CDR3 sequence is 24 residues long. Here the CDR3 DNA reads TGTGCTCTTGGGGAACAGCGTCTGAGGGGCCTCACTGGGGGATACAACGAAGGCACCGATAAACTCATCTTT. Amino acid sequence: CALGEQRLRGLTGGYNEGTDKLIF.